Presented here are 30 T cell receptor beta chains from one specimen sequenced in a study of identical twins. TCRdb processed the 5' RACE reads anew with MiXCR; each CDR3 protein has one entry. The top ten hold 8.5% to 10% of the sample, which has approximately 260,000 distinct CDR3 sequences, about 14% seen once. The sample taken for sequencing was memory (CD45RO+) T cells sorted from blood. The source is a woman aged 18 to 35 in good health.

J is TRBJ1-2 and V is TRBV7-9; 8 bases line up with TRBD1. Germline CDR1 SEHNR, CDR2 FQNEAQ (reference sequence). This CDR3 is 16 amino acids long. J gave up 2 bases and V 5 bases, and 10 bases lay outside the gene matches. The CDR3 loop reads CASSPSWDRTNYGYTF. Written as DNA, the CDR3 is TGTGCCAGCAGCCCAAGTTGGGACAGGACGAACTATGGCTACACCTTC. Full variable domain (remainder filled in from reference TRBV7-9 and TRBJ1-2): DTGVSQNPRHKITKRGQNVTFRCDPISEHNRLYWYRQTLGQGPEFLTYFQNEAQLEKSRLLSDRFSAERPKGSFSTLEIQRTEQGDSAMYLCASSPSWDRTNYGYTFGSGTRLTVV.

The J gene is TRBJ2-1, the V gene TRBV7-2; TRBD1 aligns across 8 bases. The CDR3 is made up of 16 amino acids. Germline-derived CDR1 and CDR2 are SGHTA and FQGNSA. Trimming removed 4 bases from V and 2 bases from J; junction bases left unmatched: 7. The CDR3 protein is CASSSGQGGPYNEQFF. The CDR3 DNA reads TGTGCCAGCAGCTCTGGACAGGGAGGTCCCTACAATGAGCAGTTCTTC.

This clonotype was picked up a small number of times. In DNA form, the CDR3 reads TGTGCCAGCAGTCGGGATTCGGGAGCGTCGACCTACGAGCAGTACTTC. Its translation: CASSRDSGASTYEQYF. The V and J genes are TRBV6-1 and TRBJ2-7; D might be TRBD2 (6 bases). Germline V gene lookup returns CDR1 MNHNS and CDR2 SASEGT. Trimming stripped 5 bases from V and 2 bases from J, with 19 bases between. This CDR3 has 16 residues.

This clonotype was recorded many times. The chain has TRBV20-1 and TRBJ2-1, with 9 bases identical to TRBD2. Germline trimming cut 4 bases from V and 0 bases from J; bases unmatched to any gene: 1. Germline V gives CDR1 DFQATT, CDR2 SNEGSKA (reference sequence). The length of the CDR3 is 14 residues. CDR3 residues: CSANSGSSYNEQFF. DNA for the CDR3: TGCAGTGCTAATAGCGGGAGCTCCTACAATGAGCAGTTCTTC.

The CDR3 here is CSVLGGSVGQRREQYF. DNA of the CDR3: TGCAGCGTTTTAGGAGGGAGTGTCGGACAACGGAGAGAGCAGTACTTC. The genes are TRBV29-1 and TRBJ2-7, with D maybe TRBD2 (6 bases). This CDR3 has 16 residues. V dropped 5 bases and J dropped 7 bases, with 27 bases sitting between them. Germline lookup yields CDR1 SQVTM and CDR2 ANQGSEA.

This chain uses TRBV5-1 with TRBJ1-6; D gene ambiguous. The CDR3 runs 13 residues. V lost 7 bases and J 7 bases, leaving 12 bases between the germline ends. The germline V gene encodes CDR1 SGHRS and CDR2 YFSETQ. The DNA of the CDR3 is TGCGCCAGCTCAGCCGTTCGGAATTCACCCCTCCACTTT. Translation gives CASSAVRNSPLHF.

In its sample, this clonotype was seen many times. The rearrangement joins TRBV5-1 to TRBJ2-1; 13 bases fit TRBD2. CDR3 size: 18 residues. The germline V gene encodes CDR1 SGHRS and CDR2 YFSETQ. The trim removed 3 bases at V and 1 base at J, leaving 7 bases unmatched. CDR3 in amino acids: CASSSGLAGAPSYNEQFF. The CDR3 region has the DNA TGCGCCAGCAGCTCCGGACTAGCGGGGGCTCCTTCCTACAATGAGCAGTTCTTC.

This clonotype has only a few counts. The rearrangement links TRBV12-5 to TRBJ2-1; tentative D call: TRBD2 (6 bases). The germline CDR1 and CDR2 sequences are LGHNT and FRNRAP. V dropped 1 base and J dropped 8 bases, with 15 bases sitting between them. The CDR3 consists of 15 residues. The CDR3 DNA is TGTGCTAGTGGTTTGGGGACCCGGGAGTTTGATGAGCAGTTCTTC. Translation: CASGLGTREFDEQFF.

The V gene is TRBV7-2, the J gene TRBJ1-3; no firm D call. The V and J ends lost 7 bases and 3 bases respectively, with 13 bases between them. Germline CDR1 is SGHTA and CDR2 is FQGNSA. This CDR3 has 14 amino acids. This CDR3 is CASTPRPNGNTIYF. CDR3 DNA sequence: TGTGCCAGCACCCCCAGACCCAATGGAAACACCATATATTTT.

This clonotype was picked up many times. The gene calls are TRBV4-3 and TRBJ1-5, with no clear D. Looked up from germline, CDR1 is LGHNA and CDR2 is YSLEER. The V and J ends lost 0 bases and 4 bases respectively, with 10 bases between them. The CDR3 extends over 15 amino acids. In DNA, the CDR3 is TGCGCCAGCAGCCAAGAGAACGGTCATAATCAGCCCCAGCATTTT. This gives the protein CASSQENGHNQPQHF.

In this sample, this clonotype turned up a few times. The chain uses TRBV20-1 and TRBJ1-6, with D possibly being TRBD1 (5 bases). V was pared by 5 bases and J by 7 bases, with 15 bases between. Germline V gene sequence: CDR1 DFQATT, CDR2 SNEGSKA (reference sequence). This CDR3 contains 14 residues. This chain's CDR3 is CSAPPWGENSPLHF. Written as DNA, the CDR3 is TGCAGTGCTCCCCCCTGGGGGGAAAATTCACCCCTCCACTTT.

For the CDR3, the DNA is TGCAGTGCGAGCCGGCTAGCGATAGGTACCCAAGAGACCCAGTACTTC. Its translation is CSASRLAIGTQETQYF. This chain joins TRBV20-1 and TRBJ2-5; TRBD2 might be the D (6 bases). Germline V gene sequence: CDR1 DFQATT, CDR2 SNEGSKA (reference sequence). Trimming took off 6 bases at V and 1 base at J, with 21 bases between the two ends. The length of the CDR3 is 16 residues.

The rearrangement links TRBV7-2 to TRBJ2-1; D gene unclear. Trimming left V 2 bases short and J 0 bases short, with 8 bases between. This CDR3 has 15 amino acids. Germline assignment: CDR1 SGHTA and CDR2 FQGNSA. In DNA form, the CDR3 reads TGTGCCAGCAGCTTAAGCGCCAGCTCCTACAATGAGCAGTTCTTC. Residues: CASSLSASSYNEQFF.

This clonotype was detected ten times or more. The chain links TRBV12-3 or TRBV12-4 to TRBJ2-1, with 10 bases matching TRBD2. CDR3 length: 15 residues. Unmatched junction bases numbered 6, after V lost 3 bases and J lost 7 bases. The CDR3 sequence is CASSFGAGGPNEQFF. For the CDR3, the DNA is TGTGCCAGCAGTTTCGGAGCGGGAGGGCCTAATGAGCAGTTCTTC.

This clonotype appeared many times. This chain links TRBV12-3 or TRBV12-4 with TRBJ1-5; TRBD1 might be the D (5 bases). V lost 4 bases and J lost 5, with 12 bases in between. The CDR3 runs 14 residues. Here the CDR3 reads CASSSRESYQPQHF. In DNA form, the CDR3 reads TGTGCCAGCAGTTCCAGGGAAAGCTATCAGCCCCAGCATTTT.

This clonotype was counted at least ten times. The rearrangement joins TRBV7-8 to TRBJ2-3, with TRBD2 matching over 8 bases. Germline trimming cut 5 bases from V and 0 bases from J; bases unmatched to any gene: 4. The CDR3 has 15 amino acids. Germline V CDR1 and CDR2: SGHVS, FQNEAQ. Here the CDR3 DNA reads TGTGCCAGCAGCCCACGGGAGGGAAGCACAGATACGCAGTATTTT. Its protein is CASSPREGSTDTQYF.

The chain is built from TRBV12-3 or TRBV12-4 and TRBJ2-3, with D maybe TRBD2 (5 bases). V shed 1 base and J shed 6 bases, with 17 bases lying between them. The CDR3 is 16 residues long. This CDR3 reads CASSLGRGRWVDTQYF. The DNA for the CDR3 is TGTGCCAGCAGTTTAGGAAGAGGGAGATGGGTGGATACGCAGTATTTT.

V and J are TRBV25-1 and TRBJ2-5; possible D gene TRBD2, 5 bases. Trimming took off 8 bases at V and 2 bases at J, with 15 bases between the two ends. CDR3 length equals 14 residues. Germline values: CDR1 MGHDK, CDR2 SYGVNS. DNA for the CDR3: TGTGCCAGCTCAACCGGAGGCAGTCAAGAGACCCAGTACTTC. This encodes CASSTGGSQETQYF.

The V and J genes are TRBV12-3 or TRBV12-4 and TRBJ2-5; maybe TRBD2 (6 bases). The germline V and J ends were trimmed by 5 bases and 6 bases, with 19 bases remaining between them. The CDR3 spans 15 residues. CDR3 bases: TGTGCCAGCAGTGGCGGGACCCCAAGGGAAAAGACCCAGTACTTC. It specifies CASSGGTPREKTQYF.

Only a few counts were recorded for this clonotype. A single base separates this from a much larger clone, so it may be a read error. The rearrangement uses TRBV4-3 and TRBJ2-3, with no clear D. The CDR3 runs 12 residues. Germline CDR1 and CDR2: LGHNA and YSLEER. With 5 bases removed from V and 3 bases from J, the gap between germline ends came to 6 bases. This CDR3 reads CASSSETDTQYF. In DNA, the CDR3 is TGCGCCAGCAGCTCGGAAACAGATACGCAGTATTTT.

The rearrangement uses TRBV19 and TRBJ2-1, with no clear D. V was pared by 4 bases and J by 6 bases, with 7 bases between. This CDR3 has 12 residues. Per the germline V gene, CDR1 is LNHDA and CDR2 is SQIVND (reference sequence). CDR3 coding DNA: TGTGCCAGTAGTAGCTTTATCAATGAGCAGTTCTTC. It specifies CASSSFINEQFF.

This clonotype has just a few counts. The V call is TRBV6-5, the J call TRBJ2-7, with D tentatively TRBD1 (6 bases). This CDR3 is 14 amino acids long. V was cut by 5 bases and J by 1 base, with 12 bases left in between. CDR1 and CDR2 from the germline V gene are MNHEY and SVGAGI. The CDR3 region is CASSNDRLSYEQYF. The CDR3 bases are TGTGCCAGCAGTAACGACAGGTTATCCTACGAGCAGTACTTC.

This clonotype was counted between two and nine times. This chain uses TRBV6-1 with TRBJ2-3; 10 bases map to TRBD1. Trimming removed 6 bases from V and 4 bases from J; junction bases left unmatched: 10. The CDR3 consists of 16 residues. Germline assignment: CDR1 MNHNS and CDR2 SASEGT. The CDR3 is CASSSLRTGGSDTQYF. CDR3 DNA: TGTGCCAGCAGCAGCCTTCGGACAGGGGGTTCAGATACGCAGTATTTT.

This clonotype showed up just a few times. The chain has TRBV6-1 and TRBJ2-3, with D maybe TRBD2 (5 bases). V lost 1 base to trimming and J lost 8 bases, with 7 bases between them. The CDR3 contains 12 residues. Germline CDR1 reads MNHNS; CDR2 reads SASEGT. The CDR3 DNA follows: TGTGCCAGCAGTGAAGGACGGGGTACGCAGTATTTT. The encoded protein is CASSEGRGTQYF.

This clonotype has just a few counts. The rearrangement uses TRBV10-3 and TRBJ1-2, with TRBD1 matching over 8 bases. This CDR3 is built from 13 residues. Unmatched junction bases numbered 9, after V lost 7 bases and J lost 8 bases. CDR1 and CDR2 from the germline V gene are ENHRY and SYGVKD. The CDR3 loop is CAITTGTGDGYTF. The CDR3 DNA sequence: TGTGCCATCACTACCGGGACAGGAGACGGCTACACCTTC.

This clonotype was observed many times. The V and J genes are TRBV27 and TRBJ2-2; D remains ambiguous. Trimming pared 3 bases from V and 2 bases from J, leaving 4 bases between. There are 13 residues in the CDR3. Germline CDR1 and CDR2: MNHEY and SMNVEV (reference sequence). The CDR3 loop is CASSFLNTGELFF. CDR3 coding DNA: TGTGCCAGCAGTTTTTTAAACACCGGGGAGCTGTTTTTT.

The sample holds a few counts of this clonotype. The V and J genes are TRBV4-2 and TRBJ1-2, with D possibly TRBD1 on 5 matching bases. The CDR3 has 17 amino acids. The V and J ends lost 4 bases and 4 bases respectively, with 22 bases between them. Germline V gene sequence: CDR1 LGHNA, CDR2 YNFKEQ. The CDR3 protein is CASSPGQGSLVFYGYTF. Here the CDR3 DNA reads TGTGCCAGCAGCCCCGGGCAGGGTTCACTCGTCTTCTATGGCTACACCTTC.

V and J are TRBV5-4 and TRBJ2-4; no firm D call. Germline V gene sequence: CDR1 SGHNT, CDR2 YYREEE (reference sequence). The CDR3 extends over 14 amino acids. Trimming cost V 5 bases and J 8 bases, with 17 bases left between them. CDR3 sequence: CASSQDSQADIQYF. The CDR3 DNA sequence: TGTGCCAGCAGTCAAGATTCGCAGGCGGACATTCAGTACTTC.

This clonotype was counted a few times. The chain employs TRBV20-1 and TRBJ1-2; unclear D gene. The length of the CDR3 is 13 residues. The V end lost 3 bases, the J end lost 5 bases, and 13 bases lay between the germline ends. Germline CDR1 is DFQATT and CDR2 is SNEGSKA (reference sequence). DNA for the CDR3: TGCAGTGCTAGCCGCGAGGGAGCGTATGGCTACACCTTC. Its translation: CSASREGAYGYTF.

This clonotype was picked up many times. The chain links TRBV29-1 to TRBJ1-4; D gene unclear. This CDR3 comprises 14 residues. The germline V gene encodes CDR1 SQVTM and CDR2 ANQGSEA. Trimming left V 4 bases short and J 11 bases short, with 20 bases between. CDR3 nucleotide sequence: TGCAGCGTTGGAGGACCTCTCAGAGGAGGGAAACTGTTTTTT. Its translation is CSVGGPLRGGKLFF.